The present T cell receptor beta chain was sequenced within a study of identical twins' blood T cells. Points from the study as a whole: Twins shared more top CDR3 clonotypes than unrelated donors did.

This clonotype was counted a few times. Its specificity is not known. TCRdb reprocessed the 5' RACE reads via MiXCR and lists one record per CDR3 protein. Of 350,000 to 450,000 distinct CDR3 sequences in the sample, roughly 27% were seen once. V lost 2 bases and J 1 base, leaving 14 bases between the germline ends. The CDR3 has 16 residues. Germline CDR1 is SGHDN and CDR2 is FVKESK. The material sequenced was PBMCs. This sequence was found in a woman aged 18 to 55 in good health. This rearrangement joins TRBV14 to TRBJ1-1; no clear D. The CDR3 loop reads CASSQSPQVGNTEAFF. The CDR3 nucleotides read TGTGCCAGCAGCCAATCTCCTCAGGTCGGGAACACTGAAGCTTTCTTT. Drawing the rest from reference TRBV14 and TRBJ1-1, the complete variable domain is EAGVTQFPSHSVIEKGQTVTLRCDPISGHDNLYWYRRVMGKEIKFLLHFVKESKQDESGMPNNRFLAERTGGTYSTLKVQPAELEDSGVYFCASSQSPQVGNTEAFFGQGTRLTVV.